The clone carrying this TCR beta chain turned up a few times. These data are taken from a study of T-cell reconstitution after alpha-beta-depleted transplantation in children. Germline CDR1 SGHVS, CDR2 FNYEAQ. With 5 bases removed from V and 6 bases from J, the gap between germline ends came to 23 bases. The CDR3 sequence is 17 residues long. Researchers prepared the TCRbeta library using unique molecular identifiers, the study reports. TCRdb reanalysed the PCR reads using MiXCR and keeps one entry per CDR3 protein. The sample lists more than 450,000 distinct CDR3 sequences, roughly 18% occurring once.

This receptor was identified in a human donor who donated a stem cell graft to a child with acute lymphoblastic leukemia. The sample in question was PBMCs from the stem cell graft donor, obtained from the stem cell graft. The chain has TRBV7-6 and TRBJ2-1; possible D gene TRBD2, 5 bases. CDR3 sequence: CASSPPGLQLVFNEQFF. The DNA of the CDR3 is TGTGCCAGCAGCCCCCCTGGGTTGCAACTAGTCTTCAATGAGCAGTTCTTC.